This T cell receptor beta chain was obtained from a study of T cell repertoires in cytomegalovirus infection. Overall study context: Signatures in public TCR beta sequences pointed to both CMV infection and matching HLA type.

Turning to this clonotype: The antigen remains undetermined.

Each CDR3 protein is one row after TCRdb ran MiXCR on the reads. The data show 700,000 to 850,000 distinct CDR3 sequences, with approximately 32% seen just once and over 10% held by the top ten. This CDR3 spans 15 amino acids. Germline CDR1 reads LGHDT; CDR2 reads YNNKEL (reference sequence). The V and J ends lost 1 base and 6 bases respectively, with 15 bases between them. The source material was cultured CD8+ T cells from PBMCs, sampled from culture after CMV antigen stimulation. This sequence was found in a human donor in good health (CMV status not recorded). Some clones in this sample may be carry-over from other donors' samples. The V and J genes are TRBV3-1 and TRBJ1-2; D is unclear. CDR3 region: CASSQVTVKQDGYTF. CDR3 DNA: TGTGCCAGCAGCCAAGTTACCGTAAAGCAGGATGGCTACACCTTC.